This TCR beta chain originates from a study of technical replicates of blood from a few donors. Germline-derived CDR1 and CDR2 are MNHNS and SASEGT. This CDR3 spans 11 amino acids. V lost 4 bases and J 10 bases, leaving 10 bases between the germline ends. The data were produced by immunoSEQ multiplex PCR, yet TCRdb's version contains in-frame clones alone and is incomplete. Found here are approximately 79,000 clones, around 97% of them singletons; the top ten hold 0.25% to 0.3%. Specimen: T cells isolated from PBMCs. The genes are TRBV6-1 and TRBJ1-2; D is uncertain. The receptor was isolated from a human donor in good health. Here the CDR3 reads CASSARFLYTF. The CDR3 DNA sequence: TGTGCCAGCAGTGCTAGGTTCCTCTACACCTTC.